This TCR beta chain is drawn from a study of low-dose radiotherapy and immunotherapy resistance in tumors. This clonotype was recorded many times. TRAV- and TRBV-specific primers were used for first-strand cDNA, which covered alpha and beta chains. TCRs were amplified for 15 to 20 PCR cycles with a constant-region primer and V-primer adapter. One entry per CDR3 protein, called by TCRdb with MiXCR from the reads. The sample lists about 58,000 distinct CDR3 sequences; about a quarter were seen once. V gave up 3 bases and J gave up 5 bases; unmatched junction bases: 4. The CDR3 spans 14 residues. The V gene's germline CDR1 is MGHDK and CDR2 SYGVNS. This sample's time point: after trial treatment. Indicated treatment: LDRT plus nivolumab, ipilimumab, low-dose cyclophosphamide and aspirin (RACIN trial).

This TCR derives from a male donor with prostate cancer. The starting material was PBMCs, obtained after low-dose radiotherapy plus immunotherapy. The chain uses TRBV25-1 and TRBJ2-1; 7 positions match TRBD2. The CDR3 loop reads CASSDAGVDNEQFF. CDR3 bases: TGTGCCAGCAGTGATGCGGGAGTCGACAATGAGCAGTTCTTC.